The sequence of this TCR beta chain was determined in a study of technical replicates of blood from a few donors. Germline assignment: CDR1 SGHRS and CDR2 YFSETQ. The CDR3 runs to 14 residues. Trimming took 0 bases from V and 2 from J, leaving 9 bases between them. Clones were read by immunoSEQ multiplex PCR, and TCRdb kept only the in-frame ones, dropping some. Among more than 80,000 clones, under 97% were seen once, and the ten largest hold over 0.2%. The chain combines TRBV5-1 with TRBJ2-7; D is possibly TRBD1 (6 bases). Material for sequencing was T cells isolated from PBMCs. This receptor was identified in a human donor in good health. The CDR3 loop reads CASSLGGQTYEQYF. The CDR3 coding sequence is TGCGCCAGCAGCTTGGGGGGGCAGACCTACGAGCAGTACTTC.